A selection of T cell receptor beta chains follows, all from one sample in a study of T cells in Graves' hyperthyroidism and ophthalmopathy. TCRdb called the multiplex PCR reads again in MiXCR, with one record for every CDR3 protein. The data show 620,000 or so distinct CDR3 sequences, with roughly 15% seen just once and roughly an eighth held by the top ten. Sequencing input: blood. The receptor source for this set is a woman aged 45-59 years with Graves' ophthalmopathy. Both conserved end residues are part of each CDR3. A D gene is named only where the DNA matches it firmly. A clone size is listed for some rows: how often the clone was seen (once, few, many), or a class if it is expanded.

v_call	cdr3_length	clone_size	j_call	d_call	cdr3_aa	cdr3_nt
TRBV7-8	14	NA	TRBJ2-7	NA	CASSFGNSPYEQYF	TGTGCCAGCAGCTTTGGCAACAGTCCCTACGAGCAGTACTTC
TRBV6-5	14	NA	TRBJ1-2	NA	CASSLGPLLYGYTF	TGTGCCAGCAGTTTAGGACCGCTACTCTATGGCTACACCTTC
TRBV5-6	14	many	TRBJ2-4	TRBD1	CASEHWTGMDIQYF	TGTGCCAGCGAACATTGGACAGGGATGGACATTCAGTACTTC
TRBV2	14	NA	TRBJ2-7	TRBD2	CASRPRLAGYEQYF	TGTGCCAGCCGCCCCAGACTAGCAGGGTACGAGCAGTACTTC
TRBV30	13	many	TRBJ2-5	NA	CAWSVVVEETQYF	TGTGCCTGGAGTGTTGTCGTGGAGGAGACCCAGTACTTC
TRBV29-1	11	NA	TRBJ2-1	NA	CSVGIYNEQFF	TGCAGCGTTGGGATTTACAATGAGCAGTTCTTC
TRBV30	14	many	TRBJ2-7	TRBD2	CAWSVSGITYEQYF	TGTGCCTGGAGTGTTAGCGGGATTACCTACGAGCAGTACTTC
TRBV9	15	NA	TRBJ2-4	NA	CASSVGSGPQNIQYF	TGTGCCAGCAGCGTAGGGAGCGGACCTCAAAACATTCAGTACTTC
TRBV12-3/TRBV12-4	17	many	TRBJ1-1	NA	CASSWGRGRASNTEAFF	TGTGCCAGCAGTTGGGGCCGGGGCAGGGCATCGAACACTGAAGCTTTCTTT
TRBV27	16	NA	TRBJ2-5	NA	CATKQAGLGGFKTQYF	TGTGCCACAAAACAGGCGGGGTTGGGGGGCTTCAAGACCCAGTACTTC